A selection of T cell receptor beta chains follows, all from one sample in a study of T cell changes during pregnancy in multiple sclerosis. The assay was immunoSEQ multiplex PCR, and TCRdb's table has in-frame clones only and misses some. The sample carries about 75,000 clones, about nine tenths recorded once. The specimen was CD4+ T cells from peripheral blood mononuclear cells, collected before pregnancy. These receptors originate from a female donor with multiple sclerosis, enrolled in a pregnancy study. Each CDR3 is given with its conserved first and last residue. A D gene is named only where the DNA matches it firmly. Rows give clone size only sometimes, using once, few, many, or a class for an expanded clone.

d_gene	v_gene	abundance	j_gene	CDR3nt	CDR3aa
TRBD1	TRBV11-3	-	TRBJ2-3	TGTGCCAGCAGCGCCCGAGGCAGGGGGTCTAGCACAGATACGCAGTATTTT	CASSARGRGSSTDTQYF
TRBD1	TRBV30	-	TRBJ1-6	TGTGCCTGGAGTACGCCGACAGGGGGTCAATCACCCCTCCACTTT	CAWSTPTGGQSPLHF
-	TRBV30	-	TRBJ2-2	TGTGCCTGGAGTCTAGGTAGGACACTGAACACCGGGGAGCTGTTTTTT	CAWSLGRTLNTGELFF
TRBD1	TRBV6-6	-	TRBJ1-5	TGTGCCAGCAGTAATCCGGGACAGAGGGTTCAACAGCCCCAGCATTTT	CASSNPGQRVQQPQHF
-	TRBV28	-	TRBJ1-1	TGTGCCAGCATCAACGCCCCCGGGGAAGCTTTCTTT	CASINAPGEAFF
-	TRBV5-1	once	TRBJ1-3	TGCGCCAGCAGCGCCCAACAGGGAAACACCATATATTTT	CASSAQQGNTIYF
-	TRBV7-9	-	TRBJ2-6	TGTGCCAGCAGCTTACTCTCCGGGTCTCGCTCTGGGGCCAACGTCCTGACTTTC	CASSLLSGSRSGANVLTF
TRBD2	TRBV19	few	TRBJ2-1	TGTGCCAGTAGTGCTCTGGCTAGCGGGGGGGCCTTTGGAAATGAGCAGTTCTTC	CASSALASGGAFGNEQFF
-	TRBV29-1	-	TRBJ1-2	TGCAGCGTTGAGTCAGGGTATGGCTACACCTTC	CSVESGYGYTF
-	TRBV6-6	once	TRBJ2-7	TGTGCCAGCAGTTACGCCCAGGGATCTCGCGAGCAGTACTTC	CASSYAQGSREQYF
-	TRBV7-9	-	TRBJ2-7	TGTGCCAGCGGTAGAAACTACGAGCAGTACTTC	CASGRNYEQYF
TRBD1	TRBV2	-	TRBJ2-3	TGTGCCAGCAGACCGGGACAGGGGTCAGATACGCAGTATTTT	CASRPGQGSDTQYF
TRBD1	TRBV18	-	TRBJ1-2	TGTGCCAGCTCACCTCTTGGCGGGACAGGGTATTACACCTTC	CASSPLGGTGYYTF
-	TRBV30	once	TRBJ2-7	TGTGCCTGGAGTGTCTCGCGAATGATGGAGCAGTACTTC	CAWSVSRMMEQYF
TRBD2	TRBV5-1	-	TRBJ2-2	TGCGCCAGCAGCGCGGGACTAGCGATGGGCGGGGAGCTGTTTTTT	CASSAGLAMGGELFF